These T cell receptor beta chains were read from a single sample in a study of breast tumors, draining lymph nodes, adjacent tissues. MiXCR was run by TCRdb on the multiplex PCR reads, yielding one entry per CDR3 protein. The top ten hold more than 0.95% of the sample, which has about 270,000 distinct CDR3 sequences, under 35% seen once. Sequenced material: axillary lymph node tissue. The receptor source for this set is a female donor with breast cancer. Some clones in this sample may be carry-over from other donors' samples. Each CDR3 is given with its conserved first and last residue. D genes are given only for firm matches.

v_gene	d_gene	j_gene	CDR3aa
TRBV6-5	-	TRBJ1-4	CASSYSFVWVNEKLFF
TRBV14	-	TRBJ2-7	CASSPRIGGAYEQYF
TRBV18	-	TRBJ2-3	CASSQGGTDADTQYF
TRBV29-1	-	TRBJ2-2	CSVQQDPNTGELFF
TRBV5-5	-	TRBJ2-1	CASSHGGGGPHEQFF
TRBV4-2	TRBD2	TRBJ2-7	CASSQIGLGSEQYF
TRBV28	TRBD1	TRBJ1-2	CASSFPTGGRNYGYTF
TRBV20-1	TRBD2	TRBJ2-3	CSVEAGGTDTQYF
TRBV20-1	-	TRBJ1-5	CSARVPWSNQPQHF
TRBV4-2	-	TRBJ2-2	CASSQAGLAGELFF
TRBV5-1	-	TRBJ1-4	CASRGQGEKLFF
TRBV15	-	TRBJ2-7	CATSRDFTNEQYF
TRBV6-1	TRBD2	TRBJ2-1	CASSELAGSYNEQFF
TRBV20-1	TRBD2	TRBJ2-1	CSAAGGGSTFSSYNEQFF
TRBV27	-	TRBJ1-5	CASSLRAGRENSNQPQHF
TRBV29-1	-	TRBJ2-7	CSVGRGLDEQYF
TRBV2	-	TRBJ1-5	CASKVSGWQGGQPQHF
TRBV15	TRBD1	TRBJ2-6	CATSRLGQRANVLTF
TRBV12-3/TRBV12-4	-	TRBJ2-7	CASMRRAYEQYF
TRBV7-9	-	TRBJ2-1	CARTFDRGYNEQFF